The next 9 T cell receptor beta chains were all read from a single sample in a study of blood T cells in healthy people across ages. Next came a second PCR, run for about 7 to 12 cycles, which used a sample-barcoded 5' primer along with a J-beta primer mix. TCRdb fed the 5' RACE reads into MiXCR, producing one record per CDR3 protein. The sample has 1.5 million to 2 million distinct CDR3 sequences, 28% seen once. Sequenced sample: blood. These receptors all come from a woman aged 25-40 years in good health.

This clonotype was detected only a few times. This chain links TRBV7-2 with TRBJ2-3, with a tentative D call TRBD2 (5 bases). Trimming shortened V by 3 bases and J by 4 bases, and 20 bases separated the two germline ends. This CDR3 has 17 residues. The germline CDR1 and CDR2 sequences are SGHTA and FQGNSA. The CDR3 nucleotides are TGTGCCAGCAGCTTTAAATCTACTAGAGGAATGGCAGATACGCAGTATTTT. Encoded protein: CASSFKSTRGMADTQYF.

V gene TRBV19 combines with J gene TRBJ2-7, with 10 positions matching TRBD1. The CDR3 has 18 residues. Losses at the gene ends were 5 bases for V and 3 bases for J; bases not matched to a gene: 16. In germline, CDR1 is LNHDA, CDR2 SQIVND (reference sequence). CDR3 amino acids: CASSRRPVGTGVSYEQYF. The CDR3 region has the DNA TGTGCCAGTAGTCGCCGACCAGTTGGGACAGGGGTCAGCTACGAGCAGTACTTC.

This clonotype was detected only a few times. This chain links TRBV7-9 with TRBJ2-1, with D uncertain. CDR3 length: 13 residues. Germline V CDR1 and CDR2: SEHNR, FQNEAQ (reference sequence). V shed 3 bases and J shed 8 bases, with 11 bases lying between them. CDR3 nucleotide sequence: TGTGCCAGCAGCTTTCACGGTCTCGATGAGCAGTTCTTC. Translating gives CASSFHGLDEQFF.

This clonotype was recorded at least ten times. This chain links TRBV5-1 with TRBJ2-7; the D gene could be TRBD1 or TRBD2 (5 bases each). Trimming left V 4 bases short and J 0 bases short, with 14 bases between. The CDR3 loop spans 15 amino acids. Germline V lookup: CDR1 SGHRS, CDR2 YFSETQ. The CDR3 DNA follows: TGCGCCAGCAGCGTCGGGGCGGCAAGCTCCTACGAGCAGTACTTC. It specifies CASSVGAASSYEQYF.

Only a few counts were recorded for this clonotype. The chain carries TRBV5-6 and TRBJ2-7; 7 bases map to TRBD2. The germline gives CDR1 SGHDT, CDR2 YYEEEE. The CDR3 is made up of 14 amino acids. Trimming cost V 5 bases and J 2 bases; bases outside gene matches: 7. The CDR3 loop is CASRKRDYPYEQYF. The CDR3 region has the DNA TGTGCCAGCAGAAAACGGGACTACCCCTACGAGCAGTACTTC.

This clonotype was counted only a few times. The chain uses TRBV5-1 and TRBJ1-1; perhaps TRBD1 as D (6 bases). V was clipped by 4 bases and J by 6 bases, with 19 bases between them. The germline CDR1 and CDR2 sequences are SGHRS and YFSETQ. The CDR3 runs to 15 residues. CDR3 protein: CASSPSDRSDAEAFF. The CDR3 nucleotides are TGCGCCAGCAGCCCGAGTGACAGGTCGGACGCTGAAGCTTTCTTT.

The chain has TRBV7-6 and TRBJ1-1, with D maybe TRBD1 (5 bases). The length of the CDR3 is 14 residues. CDR1 SGHVS and CDR2 FNYEAQ come from the germline V gene. The V gene lost 5 bases and the J gene lost 4 bases, with 14 bases spanning the gap. The CDR3 reads CASSPSIGGTEAFF. In DNA, the CDR3 is TGTGCCAGCAGCCCCTCGATCGGGGGCACTGAAGCTTTCTTT.

Of note for this clonotype: Being one base from a much bigger clone, this may be a read error. V and J are TRBV10-3 and TRBJ2-5; 8 positions agree with TRBD1. The CDR3 runs 15 residues. The germline CDR1 and CDR2 sequences are ENHRY and SYGVKD. With 3 bases clipped from V and 2 bases from J, the junction kept 5 bases outside the gene matches. Written as DNA, the CDR3 is TGTGCCATCAGTGACGCAGGGGGCGTTCAAGAGACCCAGTACTTC. It translates to CAISDAGGVQETQYF.

The CDR3 bases are TGTGCCACCAGCAGAGATCGCAGTGATTCACCCCTCCACTTT. Its protein product is CATSRDRSDSPLHF. The chain employs TRBV15 and TRBJ1-6; D is undetermined. Looked up from germline, CDR1 is LNHNV and CDR2 is YYDKDF (reference sequence). There are 14 residues in the CDR3. Trimming removed 0 bases at V and 8 bases at J, with 8 bases between.